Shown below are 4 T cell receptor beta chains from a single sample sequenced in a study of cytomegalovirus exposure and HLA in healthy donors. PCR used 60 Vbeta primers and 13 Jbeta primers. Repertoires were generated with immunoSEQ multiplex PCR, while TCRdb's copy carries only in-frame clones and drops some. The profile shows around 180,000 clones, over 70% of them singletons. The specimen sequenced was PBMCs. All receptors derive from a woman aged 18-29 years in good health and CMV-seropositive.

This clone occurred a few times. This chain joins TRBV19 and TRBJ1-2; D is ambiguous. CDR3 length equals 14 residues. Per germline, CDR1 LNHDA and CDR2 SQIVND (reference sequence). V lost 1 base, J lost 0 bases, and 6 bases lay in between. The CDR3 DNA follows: TGTGCCAGTAGTATAGGGGCTTCTAACTATGGCTACACCTTC. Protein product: CASSIGASNYGYTF.

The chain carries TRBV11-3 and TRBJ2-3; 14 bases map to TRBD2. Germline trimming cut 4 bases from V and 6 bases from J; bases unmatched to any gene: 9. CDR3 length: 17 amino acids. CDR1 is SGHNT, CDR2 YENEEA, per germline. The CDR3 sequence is CASSSPGLAGGGDTQYF. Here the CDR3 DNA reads TGTGCCAGCAGCTCACCCGGACTAGCGGGGGGTGGGGATACGCAGTATTTT.

The CDR3 sequence is CASSLMGLAAEQFF. The CDR3 coding sequence is TGTGCCAGCAGCTTAATGGGACTAGCCGCCGAGCAGTTCTTC. The rearrangement links TRBV7-9 to TRBJ2-1, with TRBD2 identical over 9 bases. V shed 2 bases and J 10 bases; nucleotides not matched to a gene: 6. The germline V gene has CDR1 SEHNR and CDR2 FQNEAQ (reference sequence). CDR3 length equals 14 residues.

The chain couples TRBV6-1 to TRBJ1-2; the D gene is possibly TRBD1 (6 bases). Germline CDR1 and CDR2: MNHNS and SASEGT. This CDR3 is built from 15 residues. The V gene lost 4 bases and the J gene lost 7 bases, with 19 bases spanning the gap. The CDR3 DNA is TGTGCCAGCAGTGGGGGGGGCCGTCCGGGGAGTGGCTACACCTTC. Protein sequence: CASSGGGRPGSGYTF.